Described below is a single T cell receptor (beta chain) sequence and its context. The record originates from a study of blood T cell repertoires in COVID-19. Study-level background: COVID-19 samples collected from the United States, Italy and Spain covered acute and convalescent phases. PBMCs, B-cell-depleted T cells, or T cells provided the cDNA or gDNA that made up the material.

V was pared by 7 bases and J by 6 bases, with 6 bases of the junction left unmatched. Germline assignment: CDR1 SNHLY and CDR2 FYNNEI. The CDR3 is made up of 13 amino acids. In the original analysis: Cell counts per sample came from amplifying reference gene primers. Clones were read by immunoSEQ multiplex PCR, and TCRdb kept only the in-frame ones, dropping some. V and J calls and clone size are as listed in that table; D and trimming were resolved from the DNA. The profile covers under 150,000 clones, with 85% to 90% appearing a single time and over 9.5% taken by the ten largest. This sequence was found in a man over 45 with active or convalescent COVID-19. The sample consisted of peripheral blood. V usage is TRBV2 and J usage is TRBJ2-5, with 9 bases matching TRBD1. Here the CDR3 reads CASTLDRGKTQYF. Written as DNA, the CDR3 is TGTGCCAGCACCTTGGACAGGGGAAAGACCCAGTACTTC.